The 28 T cell receptor beta chains reported below all come from one sample, sequenced in a study of blood T cell repertoires in COVID-19. The protocol was immunoSEQ multiplex PCR, while the TCRdb copy is restricted to in-frame clones and leaves out a portion. The sample contains around 700,000 clones, approximately 90% of which appear only once. Sequencing was performed on peripheral blood. Receptors were obtained from a woman aged 18-29 years with acute or convalescent COVID-19.

The chain employs TRBV14 and TRBJ2-2, with unresolved D. The V end was cut by 1 base, the J end by 8 bases, with 17 bases between. CDR1 is SGHDN, CDR2 FVKESK, per germline. This CDR3 is 16 amino acids long. CDR3 sequence (DNA): TGTGCCAGCAGCCAAGTCGCATTTTGGAGTGCGGGGGAGCTGTTTTTT. The encoded protein is CASSQVAFWSAGELFF.

This clone was seen more than once but under ten times. V usage is TRBV6-4 and J usage is TRBJ2-3; D is perhaps TRBD2 (5 bases). Trimming removed 6 bases at V and 3 bases at J, with 13 bases between. CDR3 length: 14 amino acids. Germline CDR1 and CDR2: MRHNA and SNTAGT. Here the CDR3 DNA reads TGTGCCAGCAGCGCTGGACTGGGAACAGATACGCAGTATTTT. Protein: CASSAGLGTDTQYF.

The V and J genes are TRBV24-1 and TRBJ1-2, with D possibly being TRBD1 (5 bases). The CDR3 spans 15 residues. Trimming left V 4 bases short and J 4 bases short, with 15 bases between. Germline-derived CDR1 and CDR2 are KGHDR and SFDVKD. The CDR3, as DNA: TGTGCCACCAGTGACCGTACACCGACAGCCTATGGCTACACCTTC. The encoded protein is CATSDRTPTAYGYTF.

The gene calls are TRBV6-4 and TRBJ1-2; D not certain. The V and J ends lost 0 bases and 7 bases respectively, with 9 bases between them. CDR1 and CDR2 from the germline V gene are MRHNA and SNTAGT. The CDR3 consists of 13 residues. The DNA of the CDR3 is TGTGCCAGCAGTGACTCCGGGAGCAGTGGCTACACCTTC. Translated: CASSDSGSSGYTF.

This sequence joins TRBV5-1 and TRBJ1-6, with 7 nucleotides matching TRBD1. CDR3 length: 16 residues. CDR1 and CDR2 from the germline V gene are SGHRS and YFSETQ. V gave up 4 bases and J gave up 4 bases; unmatched junction bases: 8. The DNA of the CDR3 is TGCGCCAGCAGCCCTGGACAGGAGATATATAATTCACCCCTCCACTTT. Translation: CASSPGQEIYNSPLHF.

This clone was counted a single time. The CDR3 DNA reads as TGTGCTCCGGGGAACGAAAGGACCTACGAGCAGTACTTC. It is translated as CAPGNERTYEQYF. The genes are TRBV27 and TRBJ2-7; possible D gene TRBD2, 5 bases. The length of the CDR3 is 13 residues. Per germline, CDR1 MNHEY and CDR2 SMNVEV (reference sequence).

The chain joins TRBV4-3 to TRBJ2-3; D ambiguous. Between the trimmed V and J ends, which lost 0 bases and 0 bases, there was a span of 13 bases. The CDR3 is 17 amino acids. Per germline, CDR1 LGHNA and CDR2 YSLEER. CDR3 residues: CASSQDTVFSSTDTQYF. The CDR3 DNA follows: TGCGCCAGCAGCCAAGATACAGTTTTTTCTAGCACAGATACGCAGTATTTT.

The CDR3 sequence: CASSTGSGPYEQYF. The DNA of the CDR3 is TGTGCCAGTAGTACTGGAAGCGGACCCTACGAGCAGTACTTC. The chain carries TRBV19 and TRBJ2-7, with a tentative D call TRBD2 (5 bases). CDR3 size: 14 residues. Per germline, CDR1 LNHDA and CDR2 SQIVND (reference sequence). Trimming cost V 4 bases and J 2 bases, with 12 bases left between them.

This sequence joins TRBV4-2 and TRBJ1-3; D is ambiguous. Germline V gives CDR1 LGHNA, CDR2 YNFKEQ. The CDR3 is 17 amino acids. V was pared by 4 bases and J by 0 bases, with 16 bases between. CDR3 sequence reads: CASSPLTTSNSGNTIYF. DNA for the CDR3: TGTGCCAGCAGCCCCCTGACTACGTCAAACTCTGGAAACACCATATATTTT.

The CDR3 region is CASSYGQFSNQPQHF. The CDR3, as DNA: TGTGCCAGCAGTTATGGACAGTTTAGCAATCAGCCCCAGCATTTT. This chain links TRBV6-2 or TRBV6-3 with TRBJ1-5; D is possibly TRBD1 (6 bases). The CDR3 is 15 amino acids. Germline V gene lookup returns CDR1 MNHEY and CDR2 SVGEGT. V was shortened by 3 bases and J by 0 bases, with 9 bases between the two germline ends.

This chain links TRBV21-1 with TRBJ2-3; the DNA was not compared with TRBD2, the D call given in the table. TRBV21-1 is listed as a pseudogene. CDR3 length: 17 residues. The chain's CDR3 is CASSRRPGTSGGDTQYF. CDR3 nucleotide sequence: TGTGCCAGCAGCAGACGTCCCGGGACTAGCGGGGGTGATACGCAGTATTTT.

This rearrangement joins TRBV6-5 to TRBJ1-5; 8 bases are a match to TRBD1. Trimming cost V 1 base and J 7 bases; bases outside gene matches: 0. This CDR3 has 13 amino acids. Per the germline V gene, CDR1 is MNHEY and CDR2 is SVGAGI. CDR3 coding DNA: TGTGCCAGCAGTTACTGGACAGGGCAGCCCCAGCATTTT. This sequence encodes CASSYWTGQPQHF.

This clone was observed a handful of times. This chain uses TRBV6-5 with TRBJ1-2, with D perhaps matching TRBD1 (6 bases). The CDR3 is 15 amino acids. Germline V gene lookup returns CDR1 MNHEY and CDR2 SVGAGI. The germline V and J ends were trimmed by 6 bases and 2 bases, with 16 bases remaining between them. The CDR3 loop is CASSWDGGLNYGYTF. DNA of the CDR3: TGTGCCAGCAGCTGGGACGGGGGGCTCAACTATGGCTACACCTTC.

Only one count was recorded for this clone. The gene calls are TRBV28 and TRBJ2-3; possible D gene TRBD2, 5 bases. The CDR3 is 13 residues long. Germline lookup yields CDR1 MDHEN and CDR2 SYDVKM. The germline V and J ends were trimmed by 6 bases and 4 bases, with 11 bases remaining between them. As DNA, the CDR3 is TGTGCCAGCAGCACCGGGATTCCAGATACGCAGTATTTT. This sequence encodes CASSTGIPDTQYF.

The gene calls are TRBV4-3 and TRBJ2-3; tentative D call: TRBD1 (5 bases). The germline V and J ends were trimmed by 0 bases and 2 bases, with 21 bases remaining between them. The CDR3 totals 19 residues. Germline CDR1 LGHNA, CDR2 YSLEER. CDR3 protein: CASSQDHNAGQGNTDTQYF. CDR3 coding DNA: TGCGCCAGCAGCCAAGATCATAACGCAGGGCAGGGAAACACAGATACGCAGTATTTT.

The chain has TRBV4-3 and TRBJ1-6; D not resolved. The germline V gene has CDR1 LGHNA and CDR2 YSLEER. This CDR3 is 17 amino acids long. Trimming pared 1 base from V and 3 bases from J, leaving 13 bases between. In DNA, the CDR3 is TGCGCCAGCAGCCAAGGTGGAGGACTCATCTATAATTCACCCCTCCACTTT. Translated, it gives CASSQGGGLIYNSPLHF.

This rearrangement joins TRBV3-1 (or the pseudogene TRBV3-2) to TRBJ2-7, with D unclear. Trimming removed 1 base at V and 6 bases at J, with 13 bases between. This CDR3 is 14 amino acids long. Germline V gene lookup returns CDR1 LGHDT and CDR2 YNNKEL (reference sequence). CDR3 coding DNA: TGTGCCAGCAGCCAAGGAGTCGTTCTCTTCGAGCAGTACTTC. Amino acids: CASSQGVVLFEQYF.

This chain links TRBV6-5 with TRBJ1-6; TRBD1 aligns across 9 bases. V lost 2 bases to trimming and J lost 9 bases; unmatched junction nucleotides: 8. Per the germline V gene, CDR1 is MNHEY and CDR2 is SVGAGI. The CDR3 extends over 16 amino acids. In nucleotides, the CDR3 is TGTGCCAGCAGTTACCTTGACAGGGGGTTGGGTTCACCCCTCCACTTT. Its translation is CASSYLDRGLGSPLHF.

This rearrangement joins TRBV6-5 to TRBJ1-2; D might be TRBD1 (6 bases). The V gene lost 9 bases and the J gene lost 2 bases, with 16 bases spanning the gap. The CDR3 loop spans 14 amino acids. Germline-derived CDR1 and CDR2 are MNHEY and SVGAGI. The CDR3 loop reads CASSPRQANYGYTF. The CDR3 DNA reads as TGTGCCAGTTCACCCCGACAGGCCAACTATGGCTACACCTTC.

The chain employs TRBV7-2 and TRBJ2-6; tentative D call: TRBD1 (6 bases). In germline, CDR1 is SGHTA, CDR2 FQGNSA. Trimming shortened V by 5 bases and J by 0 bases, and 17 bases separated the two germline ends. This CDR3 has 18 amino acids. CDR3 sequence (DNA): TGTGCCAGCAGCCTAGTCCCGGGACAAAACTCTGGGGCCAACGTCCTGACTTTC. Translated, it gives CASSLVPGQNSGANVLTF.

J is TRBJ2-1 and V is TRBV9; 7 bases fit TRBD2. Unmatched junction bases numbered 8, after V lost 3 bases and J lost 5 bases. Germline V gene sequence: CDR1 SGDLS, CDR2 YYNGEE. The CDR3 sequence is 15 residues long. In DNA form, the CDR3 reads TGTGCCAGCAGCGCACCACGGGGGGAACACAATGAGCAGTTCTTC. Translated: CASSAPRGEHNEQFF.

The chain recombines TRBV5-4 with TRBJ1-1; D not certain. The CDR3 covers 14 residues. The germline V gene has CDR1 SGHNT and CDR2 YYREEE (reference sequence). With 4 bases removed from V and 3 bases from J, the gap between germline ends came to 13 bases. The CDR3 DNA is TGTGCCAGCAGCGCGGGCCCTGCGGACACTGAAGCTTTCTTT. Translating gives CASSAGPADTEAFF. Full variable domain (rest looked up from reference TRBV5-4 and TRBJ1-1): ETGVTQSPTHLIKTRGQQVTLRCSSQSGHNTVSWYQQALGQGPQFIFQYYREEENGRGNFPPRFSGLQFPNYSSELNVNALELDDSALYLCASSAGPADTEAFFGQGTRLTVV.

J is TRBJ1-2 and V is TRBV3-1 (or the pseudogene TRBV3-2); 7 bases are a match to TRBD1. V shed 7 bases, J shed 0 bases, and the junction held 8 bases outside the gene matches. This CDR3 has 15 amino acids. Germline values: CDR1 LGHDT, CDR2 YNNKEL (reference sequence). The CDR3 loop reads CASIPGTAPNYGYTF. CDR3 bases: TGTGCCAGCATCCCCGGGACAGCTCCTAACTATGGCTACACCTTC.

The chain links TRBV6-5 to TRBJ1-4; 7 bases line up with TRBD1. The trim removed 6 bases at V and 4 bases at J, leaving 5 bases unmatched. CDR3 length: 14 residues. CDR1 MNHEY and CDR2 SVGAGI come from the germline V gene. The CDR3: CASSETGNNEKLFF. CDR3 nucleotide sequence: TGTGCCAGCAGCGAGACAGGGAATAATGAAAAACTGTTTTTT.

The chain has TRBV30 and TRBJ1-1, with D possibly TRBD1 on 5 matching bases. The V gene lost 8 bases and the J gene lost 4 bases, with 17 bases spanning the gap. The CDR3 contains 13 residues. The V gene's germline CDR1 is GTSNPN and CDR2 SVGIG (reference sequence). Here the CDR3 DNA reads TGTGCCGCCCGGGACTTTTCCGCCACTGAAGCTTTCTTT. It encodes CAARDFSATEAFF.

J is TRBJ2-3 and V is TRBV27; tentative D call: TRBD2 (6 bases). V dropped 6 bases and J dropped 1 base, with 17 bases sitting between them. Per germline, CDR1 MNHEY and CDR2 SMNVEV (reference sequence). The CDR3 totals 16 residues. The CDR3 coding sequence is TGTGCCAGCAGCACCCCGGGGGAAGGAGGCACAGATACGCAGTATTTT. The encoded protein is CASSTPGEGGTDTQYF.

In the case of this clone: The sample holds other DNA sequences that translate to the same CDR3. V and J are TRBV9 and TRBJ2-2, with a weak D call TRBD2 (6 bases). The V end was cut by 2 bases, the J end by 0 bases, with 8 bases between. This CDR3 spans 15 amino acids. CDR1 SGDLS and CDR2 YYNGEE come from the germline V gene. CDR3 loop: CASSVGGTNTGELFF. The CDR3 nucleotides read TGTGCCAGCAGCGTGGGCGGGACGAACACCGGGGAGCTGTTTTTT.

V and J are TRBV30 and TRBJ1-2, with 8 nucleotides matching TRBD1. With 2 bases clipped from V and 2 bases from J, the junction kept 4 bases outside the gene matches. The CDR3 covers 14 residues. Germline V gene sequence: CDR1 GTSNPN, CDR2 SVGIG (reference sequence). CDR3: CAWSYDRGNYGYTF. CDR3 coding DNA: TGTGCCTGGAGTTATGACAGGGGAAACTATGGCTACACCTTC.